Presented here are 21 T cell receptor beta chains from one specimen sequenced in a study of shared clonotypes between healthy human individuals. Sequenced by immunoSEQ multiplex PCR; TCRdb stores in-frame clones only, minus some. Counted here are 2.3 million or so clones, approximately 95% occurring once; the ten biggest clones make up about 0.39%. Sequenced material: naive CD4+ T cells from PBMCs. Noted subset: CD45RA+ positively selected. These TCRs come from a man aged 18 to 29 in good health. Some clones in this sample may be carry-over from other donors' samples.

The rearrangement uses TRBV14 and TRBJ2-7; D unresolved. Between the trimmed V and J ends, which lost 0 bases and 3 bases, there was a span of 12 bases. This CDR3 has 15 residues. CDR1 is SGHDN and CDR2 is FVKESK in the germline V gene. This CDR3 reads CASSQESAGNYEQYF. CDR3 bases: TGTGCCAGCAGCCAAGAATCAGCTGGCAACTACGAGCAGTACTTC.

The V and J genes are TRBV7-2 and TRBJ1-2; D may be TRBD1 (6 bases). This CDR3 spans 13 amino acids. CDR1 is SGHTA, CDR2 FQGNSA, per germline. The V gene lost 5 bases and the J gene lost 4 bases, with 11 bases spanning the gap. CDR3 loop: CASSPDRSYGYTF. CDR3 DNA sequence: TGTGCCAGCAGCCCCGACAGGAGCTATGGCTACACCTTC.

CDR3 sequence reads: CASSLQGVSEKLFF. Written as DNA, the CDR3 is TGTGCCAGCTCACTCCAGGGGGTCAGCGAAAAACTGTTTTTT. The genes are TRBV18 and TRBJ1-4; 7 bases map to TRBD1. Per the germline V gene, CDR1 is KGHSH and CDR2 is LQKENI. CDR3 size: 14 residues. V lost 4 bases and J lost 8; bases outside the gene matches: 7.

The chain couples TRBV6-5 to TRBJ1-5; D not certain. Germline values: CDR1 MNHEY, CDR2 SVGAGI. The CDR3 spans 13 residues. V dropped 4 bases and J dropped 5 bases, with 9 bases sitting between them. The CDR3 loop is CASSSTRDQPQHF. CDR3 nucleotides: TGTGCCAGCAGTTCAACCCGAGATCAGCCCCAGCATTTT.

CDR3 protein: CASSLEVRSLAYEQYF. The CDR3 bases are TGTGCCAGCAGCTTAGAGGTCAGGAGTCTTGCCTACGAGCAGTACTTC. The chain joins TRBV11-2 to TRBJ2-7; D uncertain. Germline V gene lookup returns CDR1 SGHAT and CDR2 FQNNGV. Trimming removed 0 bases from V and 2 bases from J, with 14 bases in between. This CDR3 has 16 residues.

The chain joins TRBV10-3 to TRBJ1-4; TRBD1 aligns across 7 bases. CDR1 and CDR2 from the germline V gene are ENHRY and SYGVKD. This CDR3 region has 15 residues. V trimming: 0 bases; J trimming: 7 bases; junction bases outside the gene matches: 5. CDR3 DNA: TGTGCCATCAGTGAGTCGAAGGGGGCGGGTGAAAAACTGTTTTTT. Translating gives CAISESKGAGEKLFF.

The rearrangement links TRBV11-2 to TRBJ1-3; no reliable D call. Between the trimmed V and J ends, which lost 5 bases and 0 bases, there was a span of 14 bases. In germline, CDR1 is SGHAT, CDR2 FQNNGV. This CDR3 spans 16 amino acids. This chain's CDR3 is CASSPRELSSGNTIYF. In nucleotides, the CDR3 is TGTGCCAGCAGCCCGAGAGAGCTAAGCTCTGGAAACACCATATATTTT.

This chain uses TRBV29-1 with TRBJ1-1, with D tentatively TRBD1 (5 bases). Germline CDR1 is SQVTM and CDR2 is ANQGSEA. V was shortened by 5 bases and J by 5 bases, with 12 bases between the two germline ends. The CDR3 is made up of 12 amino acids. CDR3 in DNA: TGCAGCGTTTGGGACGGAGTAACTGAAGCTTTCTTT. It is translated as CSVWDGVTEAFF.

This sequence joins TRBV5-1 and TRBJ1-2; 7 nucleotides line up with TRBD1. This CDR3 comprises 14 residues. J gave up 4 bases and V 1 base, and 4 bases lay outside the gene matches. Per germline, CDR1 SGHRS and CDR2 YFSETQ. The CDR3 sequence is CASSLQGVGYGYTF. CDR3 nucleotide sequence: TGCGCCAGCAGCTTGCAGGGGGTGGGCTATGGCTACACCTTC. The complete variable domain, with remaining parts taken from reference TRBV5-1 and TRBJ1-2, reads KAGVTQTPRYLIKTRGQQVTLSCSPISGHRSVSWYQQTPGQGLQFLFEYFSETQRNKGNFPGRFSGRQFSNSRSEMNVSTLELGDSALYLCASSLQGVGYGYTFGSGTRLTVV.

This sequence joins TRBV5-1 and TRBJ1-1; D is uncertain. The V end lost 1 base, the J end lost 1 base, and 14 bases lay between the germline ends. CDR3 length: 16 amino acids. In germline, CDR1 is SGHRS, CDR2 YFSETQ. The CDR3 sequence: CASSLQLVTQNTEAFF. The CDR3 DNA sequence: TGCGCCAGCAGCTTGCAGCTCGTGACCCAGAACACTGAAGCTTTCTTT. Drawing the rest from reference TRBV5-1 and TRBJ1-1, the complete variable domain is KAGVTQTPRYLIKTRGQQVTLSCSPISGHRSVSWYQQTPGQGLQFLFEYFSETQRNKGNFPGRFSGRQFSNSRSEMNVSTLELGDSALYLCASSLQLVTQNTEAFFGQGTRLTVV.

This chain uses TRBV5-1 with TRBJ2-7, with D uncertain. V lost 1 base to trimming and J lost 2 bases, with 7 bases between them. The CDR3 has 13 amino acids. Germline CDR1 is SGHRS and CDR2 is YFSETQ. The CDR3 coding sequence is TGCGCCAGCAGCTTGTACGGAGCCTACGAGCAGTACTTC. Its protein product is CASSLYGAYEQYF.

The chain uses TRBV11-2 and TRBJ2-2; D is unclear. Trimming removed 0 bases at V and 5 bases at J, with 10 bases between. The CDR3 runs to 15 residues. Germline-derived CDR1 and CDR2 are SGHAT and FQNNGV. CDR3 in amino acids: CASSLDQPRTGELFF. The CDR3 DNA reads TGTGCCAGCAGCTTAGATCAACCGAGGACCGGGGAGCTGTTTTTT.

The rearrangement joins TRBV27 to TRBJ2-5; D possibly corresponds to TRBD1 (6 bases). There are 15 residues in the CDR3. The germline CDR1 and CDR2 sequences are MNHEY and SMNVEV (reference sequence). V was clipped by 3 bases and J by 5 bases, with 16 bases between them. For the CDR3, the DNA is TGTGCCAGCAGTTTCTTTTCAGGGGATATTGAGACCCAGTACTTC. This encodes CASSFFSGDIETQYF.

The rearrangement joins TRBV5-1 to TRBJ1-1; D is uncertain. The V gene's germline CDR1 is SGHRS and CDR2 YFSETQ. The CDR3 has 12 residues. V was clipped by 0 bases and J by 7 bases, with 7 bases between them. CDR3 in DNA: TGCGCCAGCAGCTTGGGACCCGGTGAAGCTTTCTTT. The encoded protein is CASSLGPGEAFF. Drawing the rest from reference TRBV5-1 and TRBJ1-1, the complete variable domain is KAGVTQTPRYLIKTRGQQVTLSCSPISGHRSVSWYQQTPGQGLQFLFEYFSETQRNKGNFPGRFSGRQFSNSRSEMNVSTLELGDSALYLCASSLGPGEAFFGQGTRLTVV.

This rearrangement joins TRBV6-5 to TRBJ1-1, with 11 positions matching TRBD1. Trimming took 6 bases from V and 4 from J; bases not matched to a gene: 7. CDR3 length equals 15 residues. Germline lookup yields CDR1 MNHEY and CDR2 SVGAGI. The CDR3 DNA follows: TGTGCCAGCAGGCGGACCGGGACAGGGGGCACTGAAGCTTTCTTT. It specifies CASRRTGTGGTEAFF.

This chain uses TRBV28 with TRBJ1-1; 8 nucleotides line up with TRBD1. In germline, CDR1 is MDHEN, CDR2 SYDVKM. CDR3 size: 19 residues. Unmatched junction bases numbered 20, after V lost 5 bases and J lost 3 bases. The CDR3 bases are TGTGCCAGCAGTACCGCTTGGGCGGCAGGGGGCAGTAGGGACACTGAAGCTTTCTTT. This translates into CASSTAWAAGGSRDTEAFF.

The chain employs TRBV5-6 and TRBJ1-4; 8 bases align to TRBD1. There are 15 residues in the CDR3. CDR1 and CDR2 from the germline V gene are SGHDT and YYEEEE. J was trimmed by 6 bases and V by 0 bases; bases with no gene match: 4. CDR3 nucleotides: TGTGCCAGCAGCTTGGATTCAGGGGGCGATGAAAAACTGTTTTTT. Residues: CASSLDSGGDEKLFF.

The V call is TRBV20-1, the J call TRBJ1-2, with D maybe TRBD1 (6 bases). V dropped 5 bases and J dropped 9 bases, with 7 bases sitting between them. The CDR3 is 9 amino acids. In germline, CDR1 is DFQATT, CDR2 SNEGSKA (reference sequence). CDR3 amino acids: CSAGQSYTF. CDR3 coding DNA: TGCAGTGCTGGACAGAGCTACACCTTC.

This sequence joins TRBV4-3 and TRBJ2-7, with 11 bases matching TRBD1. V gave up 1 base and J gave up 5 bases; unmatched junction bases: 1. The germline gives CDR1 LGHNA, CDR2 YSLEER. This CDR3 is 14 amino acids long. For the CDR3, the DNA is TGCGCCAGCAGCCAAGGGGACAGGGGGGACGAGCAGTACTTC. It codes for CASSQGDRGDEQYF.

The chain joins TRBV2 to TRBJ2-3; D may be TRBD2 (6 bases). Between the trimmed V and J ends, which lost 5 bases and 4 bases, there was a span of 16 bases. Germline CDR1 is SNHLY and CDR2 is FYNNEI. This CDR3 is built from 15 residues. The CDR3 protein is CASSPGLSRADTQYF. CDR3 nucleotides: TGTGCCAGCAGTCCGGGACTCTCGAGAGCAGATACGCAGTATTTT.

The chain has TRBV5-1 and TRBJ2-5; 14 nucleotides match TRBD2. This CDR3 spans 15 amino acids. Unmatched junction bases numbered 4, after V lost 5 bases and J lost 4 bases. Germline V gene data show CDR1 as SGHRS and CDR2 as YFSETQ. CDR3 protein: CASRMGLAGAETQYF. CDR3 coding DNA: TGCGCCAGCAGAATGGGACTAGCGGGAGCAGAGACCCAGTACTTC.